This T cell receptor (beta chain) stems from a study of cytomegalovirus exposure and HLA in healthy donors. Study overall: About 180 million T cells yielded roughly 120 million unique TCR beta sequences in earlier analysis. Whole-study results and caveats: A later examination showed that TCR association rates differed by HLA locus, with DRB1 most and HLA-C fewest.

With regard to this clone: Its antigen is undetermined.

This CDR3 region has 12 residues. V gave up 4 bases and J gave up 7 bases, with 7 bases separating them. Per germline, CDR1 KGHSY and CDR2 FQNENV. PCR involved 60 Vbeta and 13 Jbeta primers. Repertoires were generated with immunoSEQ multiplex PCR, while TCRdb's copy carries only in-frame clones and drops some. The sample carries some 110,000 clones, roughly four fifths recorded once. The V call is TRBV16, the J call TRBJ1-4, with a tentative D call TRBD1 (5 bases). Source material: PBMCs. The sequence came from a woman aged 55-70 years in good health and CMV-seropositive. CDR3 nucleotides: TGTGCCAGCAGCCCGGGGGGTGAAAAACTGTTTTTT. It codes for CASSPGGEKLFF.